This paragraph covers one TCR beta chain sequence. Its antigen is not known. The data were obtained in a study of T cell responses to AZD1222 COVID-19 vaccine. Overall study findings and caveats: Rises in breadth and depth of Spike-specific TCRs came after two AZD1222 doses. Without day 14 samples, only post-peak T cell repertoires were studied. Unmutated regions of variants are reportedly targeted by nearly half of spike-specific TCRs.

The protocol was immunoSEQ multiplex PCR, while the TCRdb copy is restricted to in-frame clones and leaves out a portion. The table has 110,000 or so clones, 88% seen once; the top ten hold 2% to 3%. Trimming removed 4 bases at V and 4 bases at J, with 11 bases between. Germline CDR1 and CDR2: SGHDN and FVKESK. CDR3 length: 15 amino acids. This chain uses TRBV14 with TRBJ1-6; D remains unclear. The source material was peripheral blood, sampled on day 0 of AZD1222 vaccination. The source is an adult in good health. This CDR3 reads CASSLFGRYNSPLHF. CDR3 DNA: TGTGCCAGCAGCCTGTTTGGACGTTATAATTCACCCCTCCACTTT.